Described below is a single T cell receptor beta chain sequence and its context. This clonotype has ten or more counts. Its antigen specificity is not known. No base qualities exist here, and no much larger clone lies one base off it. The record originates from a study of T cells in Graves' hyperthyroidism and ophthalmopathy (dated by TCRdb to about 2019). A note on the overall study: Peripheral blood samples were taken at initial diagnosis, before any treatment was given. After blood sampling, hyperthyroidism patients were treated with methimazole at a starting dose of 30 mg daily, and ophthalmopathy patients were treated with high-dose intravenous methylprednisolone. TCR V-J signatures able to tell the groups apart were searched for in a discovery cohort of approximately 95 patients, of whom roughly 42 had Graves' ophthalmopathy and 57 had stable Graves' hyperthyroidism. The 90 to 100 discovery patients were randomly split 7:3 into training and test sets. The study also compared thyroid tissue and blood T-cell repertoires from more than five Graves' hyperthyroidism patients. Whether ophthalmopathy could be predicted prospectively was tested in an independent validation cohort made up of under 20 hyperthyroidism patients plus 17 patients who later progressed to ophthalmopathy. The paper reports TCR Vbeta CDR3 sequencing of about 140 peripheral blood samples: 43 ophthalmopathy, approximately 74 hyperthyroidism and roughly 17 progressor patients.

Overall study outcomes, separate from this receptor: In validation, progression to ophthalmopathy was predicted by the model with around 70% sensitivity and 72% to 85% specificity, a median of about 6 months before onset. Ophthalmopathy was separated from stable hyperthyroidism by a 13 V-J signature model, with over 85% sensitivity and approximately 81% specificity obtained in cross-validation and 80%/75% obtained in testing. No statistical method was used to set the sample size in advance, and investigators knew the group allocation. Most expanded thyroid clonotypes (frequency above 0.001) were also found in blood, which suggests that blood repertoires may mirror thyroid immune responses.

The TCR beta CDR3 regions were amplified from RNA transcripts. A first-round RT-PCR of the TCR CDR3 used the HTBI primer set with the Qiagen OneStep RT-PCR kit. Libraries were constructed in a second round of multiplex PCR, after which size selection and purification were carried out. The libraries were sequenced on an Illumina HiSeq2000 using paired-end 100 bp reads. From the authors' description of their analysis: SOAPnuke was used to process the raw data, with reads discarded if the reads contained adapters or uncalled bases, had a mean Phred below 15, or lacked an exact constant-primer or identifier match. High-quality paired reads were merged using COPE v1.2.5, and each unique nucleotide sequence was defined as a clonotype. MiTCR v1.1 was used to align clonotypes to the IMGT TRBV, TRBD and TRBJ reference segments. Only V-J combinations with frequency above 0.0001, covering roughly 99% of repertoires, were analysed. A TCS score was defined as the ratio of F50 (clonal expansion) to E x V (chaos), with BLOSUM62-based TCRdist applied between CDR3 peptides within each V-J. Welch's t-statistics and random forest reduced 500 to 650 V-J features to roughly 13, which were used in a naive Bayes classifier (R e1071). The public reads were reanalyzed by TCRdb: fastp trimming at Q25, MiXCR alignment, in-frame beta chains only. All rows with the same CDR3 protein become a single entry with the most common DNA and genes. None of the V and J calls come from the authors' own analysis; TCRdb made them. The sample includes about 400,000 distinct CDR3 sequences, with around 16% observed a single time. The ten biggest clones cover 13% to 15% of the sample.

Trimming costs V 9 bases and J 6 bases, and their ends lie 16 bases apart. CDR1 and CDR2 (LNHDA, SQIVND) derive from the germline V gene (reference sequence). The CDR3 covers 13 residues, taking in both the cysteine and the phenylalanine. Only the CDR3 part of the read is kept: 39 bases, read in frame from the first base. Graves' hyperthyroidism was defined as stable when no progression to ophthalmopathy occurred over 18 months of follow-up. Hyperthyroidism patients were newly diagnosed, with disease duration under 2 months, and aged 18 to 65 years. The study excluded patients with uncontrolled infections, other autoimmune diseases, pregnancy or lactation. Clinical symptoms, serum thyroxine and TRAb, thyroid ultrasound, and orbital computed tomography formed the basis for the diagnoses. PBMCs were separated from 8 to 10 ml of fresh peripheral blood using Ficoll-Paque density gradient centrifugation. Total RNA was extracted using Trizol reagent, and RNA quality was assessed on an Agilent 2100 Bioanalyzer.

Sample: blood. This TCR was sampled from a young woman with Graves' hyperthyroidism. The chain was built from TRBV19 and TRBJ2-3; D gene: possibly TRBD2, on 5 matching bases. Here is the DNA: TGTGCCAGCAGCTTAGGGCGAGGGGATACGCAGTATTTT. This sequence encodes CASSLGRGDTQYF.